Shown below are 2 T cell receptor beta chains from a single sample sequenced in a study of OX40 agonist ivuxolimab in advanced cancers. Measured with immunoSEQ multiplex PCR; TCRdb has only the in-frame clones, and not every one. The table has 55,000 to 75,000 clones, 92% seen once; the top ten hold roughly 25%. The specimen was CD4+ or CD8+ T cells sorted from blood, collected in a trial of the OX40 agonist ivuxolimab. These receptors were obtained from an adult with an advanced solid tumor such as melanoma, head and neck, liver or kidney cancer.

The chain links TRBV4-2 to TRBJ2-3; D gene unclear. Per germline, CDR1 LGHNA and CDR2 YNFKEQ. The V and J ends lost 5 bases and 6 bases respectively, with 9 bases between them. The CDR3 extends over 12 amino acids. Here the CDR3 DNA reads TGTGCCAGCAGCTATGAGGCGGATACGCAGTATTTT. Its protein is CASSYEADTQYF.

This chain joins TRBV28 and TRBJ2-1; 15 bases agree with TRBD2. Germline-derived CDR1 and CDR2 are MDHEN and SYDVKM. V trimming: 3 bases; J trimming: 6 bases; junction bases outside the gene matches: 6. This CDR3 contains 17 residues. The CDR3 DNA sequence: TGTGCCAGCAGTTTCCGCGGACTAGCGGGAGGGGGCAATGAGCAGTTCTTC. It yields the protein CASSFRGLAGGGNEQFF.